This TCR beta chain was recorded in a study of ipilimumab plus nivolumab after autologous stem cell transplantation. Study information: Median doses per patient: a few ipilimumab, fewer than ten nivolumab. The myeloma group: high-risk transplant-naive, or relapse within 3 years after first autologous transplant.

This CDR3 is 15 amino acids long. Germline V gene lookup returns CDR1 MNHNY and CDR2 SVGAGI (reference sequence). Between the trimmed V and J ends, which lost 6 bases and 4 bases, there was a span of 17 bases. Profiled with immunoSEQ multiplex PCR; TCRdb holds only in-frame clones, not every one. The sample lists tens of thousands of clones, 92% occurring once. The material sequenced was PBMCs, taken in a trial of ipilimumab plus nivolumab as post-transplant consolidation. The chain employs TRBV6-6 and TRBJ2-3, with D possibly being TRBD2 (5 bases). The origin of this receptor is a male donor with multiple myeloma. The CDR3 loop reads CASSPTSEAADTQYF. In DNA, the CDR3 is TGTGCCAGCAGCCCTACTAGTGAGGCCGCAGATACGCAGTATTTT.